Shown below are 14 T cell receptor beta chains from a single sample sequenced in a study of identical twins (dated by TCRdb to the mid-2010s). Libraries were prepared through 5' RACE. The data were produced on an Illumina HiSeq 2000. The public reads were run again by TCRdb, first through fastp at Q25 and then through MiXCR, and only productive beta chains were kept. Each record represents a unique CDR3 protein, reported with the most common genes and DNA among its rows. Present in this sample are some 630,000 distinct CDR3 sequences, under 8.5% of which were seen just once. Together, the top ten hold 1.6% of the sample. The same data also contributed to another study, on yellow fever vaccine responses in identical twins.

The specimen was PBMCs. These receptors were taken from a woman under 30 in good health.

This clonotype was found many times. CDR3: CSASGGPVTYEQYV. As DNA, the CDR3 is TGCAGTGCTAGCGGGGGGCCGGTCACCTACGAGCAGTACGTC. The V and J genes are TRBV20-1 and TRBJ2-7, with a tentative D call TRBD2 (7 bases). The CDR3 sequence is 14 residues long. Trimming stripped 3 bases from V and 2 bases from J, with 14 bases between. Germline V gene sequence: CDR1 DFQATT, CDR2 SNEGSKA (reference sequence).

In this sample, this clonotype turned up a few times. The J gene is TRBJ2-7, the V gene TRBV4-2; 7 bases line up with TRBD2. The CDR3 is 17 residues long. The ends lost 1 base at V and 3 bases at J; junction bases unmatched: 12. The germline gives CDR1 LGHNA, CDR2 YNFKEQ. The CDR3 here is CASSQVQGAAGDYEQYF. The CDR3 nucleotides are TGTGCCAGCAGCCAAGTCCAGGGCGCGGCGGGAGACTACGAGCAGTACTTC.

This clonotype has ten or more counts. The rearrangement joins TRBV28 to TRBJ2-3; TRBD1 matches 10 bases. The CDR3 sequence is 16 residues long. Germline V lookup: CDR1 MDHEN, CDR2 SYDVKM. V shed 2 bases, J shed 1 base, and the junction held 3 bases outside the gene matches. The CDR3 sequence: CASSLAGTGGTDTQYF. The CDR3 DNA is TGTGCCAGCAGTTTAGCGGGGACAGGGGGCACAGATACGCAGTATTTT. Full variable domain (outside the CDR3, taken from reference TRBV28 and TRBJ2-3): DVKVTQSSRYLVKRTGEKVFLECVQDMDHENMFWYRQDPGLGLRLIYFSYDVKMKEKGDIPEGYSVSREKKERFSLILESASTNQTSMYLCASSLAGTGGTDTQYFGPGTRLTVL.

The chain joins TRBV20-1 to TRBJ2-3, with 7 bases that match TRBD2. The CDR3 length is 16 residues. The V gene's germline CDR1 is DFQATT and CDR2 SNEGSKA (reference sequence). Trimming cost V 1 base and J 3 bases; bases outside gene matches: 10. In DNA form, the CDR3 reads TGCAGTGCTAGAGTGGCGGGAGCGGTCCGGACAGATACGCAGTATTTT. Translation gives CSARVAGAVRTDTQYF.

This clonotype was seen ten or more times. The J gene is TRBJ2-5, the V gene TRBV27; D is unresolved. CDR1 and CDR2 (germline): MNHEY, SMNVEV (reference sequence). Trimming shortened V by 8 bases and J by 7 bases, and 8 bases separated the two germline ends. The CDR3 covers 10 residues. CDR3 nucleotide sequence: TGTGCCAGCGGGAAGGCGACCCAGTACTTC. This translates into CASGKATQYF.

The chain joins TRBV18 to TRBJ2-1; 13 bases align to TRBD2. This CDR3 has 16 residues. Trimming cost V 3 bases and J 9 bases; bases outside gene matches: 8. Germline V lookup: CDR1 KGHSH, CDR2 LQKENI. The CDR3 sequence is CASSPPGTSGIGEQFF. The CDR3 DNA sequence: TGTGCCAGCTCACCCCCCGGGACTAGCGGGATTGGTGAGCAGTTCTTC.

This clonotype was recorded a few times. The rearrangement links TRBV5-1 to TRBJ2-7, with a possible D match to TRBD2 (6 bases). Germline V lookup: CDR1 SGHRS, CDR2 YFSETQ. The CDR3 totals 15 residues. Trimming took 0 bases from V and 3 from J, leaving 13 bases between them. CDR3 sequence: CASSLVGGRSYEQYF. The DNA for the CDR3 is TGCGCCAGCAGCTTGGTAGGTGGGAGGAGCTACGAGCAGTACTTC.

The table lists this clonotype with many counts. The gene calls are TRBV6-1 and TRBJ1-6; tentative D call: TRBD1 (6 bases). The CDR3 runs to 15 residues. V was shortened by 8 bases and J by 6 bases, with 17 bases between the two germline ends. Looked up from germline, CDR1 is MNHNS and CDR2 is SASEGT. The CDR3 nucleotides are TGTGCCAGCGCACGGGAGGGGGATAGTAATTCACCCCTCCACTTT. Protein: CASAREGDSNSPLHF.

There are a few counts of this clonotype. The V call is TRBV7-8, the J call TRBJ1-6; the D gene is possibly TRBD1 (6 bases). The CDR3 length is 13 residues. Germline CDR1 reads SGHVS; CDR2 reads FQNEAQ. The V end lost 5 bases, the J end lost 10 bases, and 12 bases lay between the germline ends. The chain's CDR3 is CASSQQGGSPLHF. DNA of the CDR3: TGTGCCAGCAGCCAACAGGGAGGCTCACCCCTCCACTTT. Supplemented by reference TRBV7-8 and TRBJ1-6, the full variable domain reads GAGVSQSPRYKVAKRGQDVALRCDPISGHVSLFWYQQALGQGPEFLTYFQNEAQLDKSGLPSDRFFAERPEGSVSTLKIQRTQQEDSAVYLCASSQQGGSPLHFGNGTRLTVT.

The gene calls are TRBV20-1 and TRBJ2-3; 12 nucleotides match TRBD2. The CDR3 contains 16 residues. Germline CDR1 DFQATT, CDR2 SNEGSKA (reference sequence). V lost 5 bases to trimming and J lost 3 bases; unmatched junction nucleotides: 9. CDR3 protein: CSARRGLAGKTDTQYF. CDR3 bases: TGCAGTGCTCGACGCGGACTAGCGGGGAAGACAGATACGCAGTATTTT.

This clonotype was found a few times. The chain carries TRBV20-1 and TRBJ2-1; the match to TRBD2 covers 12 bases. The CDR3 contains 16 residues. In germline, CDR1 is DFQATT, CDR2 SNEGSKA (reference sequence). With V trimmed by 3 bases and J by 4 bases, 7 bases remained unmatched. The CDR3 region is CSASSPSGRGYNEQFF. The CDR3 DNA follows: TGCAGTGCTAGCAGCCCTAGCGGGAGGGGGTACAATGAGCAGTTCTTC.

This sequence joins TRBV7-2 and TRBJ2-1; D may be TRBD2 (6 bases). The CDR3 spans 15 residues. Trimming took 2 bases from V and 2 from J, leaving 10 bases between them. Germline lookup yields CDR1 SGHTA and CDR2 FQGNSA. The CDR3 DNA follows: TGTGCCAGCAGCTTATTTCGGGGGACCTACAATGAGCAGTTCTTC. Its translation is CASSLFRGTYNEQFF.

This clonotype was observed at least ten times. The chain uses TRBV5-6 and TRBJ2-5; maybe TRBD2 (7 bases). This CDR3 contains 20 residues. Trimming cost V 3 bases and J 1 base, with 28 bases left between them. CDR1 and CDR2 (germline): SGHDT, YYEEEE. The CDR3 DNA sequence: TGTGCCAGCAGCTGGGCTGGGGGGGGCCTAACTCCCCCAAGCCAAGAGACCCAGTACTTC. Translation: CASSWAGGGLTPPSQETQYF.

This clonotype was counted many times. This chain links TRBV3-1 with TRBJ1-1; possible D gene TRBD1, 5 bases. Trimming removed 7 bases at V and 0 bases at J, with 15 bases between. From germline, CDR1 is LGHDT and CDR2 YNNKEL (reference sequence). The CDR3 spans 15 residues. CDR3 amino acids: CASKDTGPLNTEAFF. The DNA for the CDR3 is TGTGCCAGCAAGGACACGGGACCCCTGAACACTGAAGCTTTCTTT.